The present TCR beta chain was sequenced within a study of cytomegalovirus exposure and HLA in healthy donors. The protocol was immunoSEQ multiplex PCR, while the TCRdb copy is restricted to in-frame clones and leaves out a portion. The table includes about 120,000 clones, approximately 88% detected once. The CDR3 sequence is 13 residues long. Germline CDR1 and CDR2: SGHAT and FQDESV (reference sequence). This clone came up a few times. A junction end diverges from the germline sequence, so it may reflect a read error. The chain combines TRBV11-1 with TRBJ1-2, with 7 bases identical to TRBD1. This receptor was taken from a woman aged 18 to 35 in good health and CMV-seropositive. Sequenced material: PBMCs. The CDR3 DNA reads as TGTGCCAGCAGCTTAGGAGGGGGCCGGACTGCCTCCTTC. Its translation is CASSLGGGRTASF.